This TCR beta chain was found in a study of T cells after yellow fever vaccination. Study-wide results and caveats: Clonotypes appearing in both CD4 and CD8 compartments existed, and their share was small. Re-detected after boosting: most primary clones, almost 98% of CD4 and 80% to 90% of CD8.

Trimming left V 5 bases short and J 8 bases short, with 11 bases between. Germline lookup yields CDR1 SGHTA and CDR2 FQGNSA. This CDR3 region has 12 residues. TCRdb re-derived calls from the 5' RACE reads in MiXCR, one entry per CDR3 protein. Among 95,000 to 150,000 distinct CDR3 sequences listed, 6% to 8% were seen once. This clonotype came up many times. Its antigen is not known. This chain connects TRBV7-2 to TRBJ2-3; D is uncertain. The sequence was obtained from a man aged 18 to 30 who received the YFV17D yellow fever vaccine. The sequencing here drew on CD4+ T cells sorted from PBMCs, taken 10 days after the first yellow fever vaccination. The chain's CDR3 is CASSPSPPTQYF. In DNA, the CDR3 is TGTGCCAGCAGCCCGAGCCCCCCTACGCAGTATTTT.